The sequence of this T cell receptor beta chain was determined in a study of Ad26.COV2.S vaccination and SARS-CoV-2 variants. Whole-study context: As a participant in COV1001, the donor was in the Ad26.COV2.S trial arm.

Clones were read by immunoSEQ multiplex PCR, and TCRdb kept only the in-frame ones, dropping some. The sample has roughly 330,000 clones; 75% to 90% are singletons. Findings and limits, study-wide: Participants in the vaccine arm had higher spike-specific TCR breadth; placebo recipients had lower.

Note on this clone: Its specificity is unknown.

The treatment was: about 20 received Ad26.COV2.S at low or high dose, single or two shots; about five received placebo; per-sample allocation not given. Collection of samples fell on day 63 after the first vaccine or placebo injection. Germline V gene lookup returns CDR1 ENHRY and CDR2 SYGVKD. The CDR3 consists of 14 residues. V was clipped by 2 bases and J by 6 bases; unmatched bases: 3. The specimen was peripheral blood, collected in a trial of Ad26.COV2.S vaccine versus placebo. The clonotype comes from a person aged 18 to 59 who received the Ad26.COV2.S COVID-19 vaccine or a placebo. This sequence joins TRBV10-3 and TRBJ1-5; 8 bases align to TRBD1. This CDR3 is CAISERGQGQPQHF. As DNA, the CDR3 is TGTGCCATCAGTGAGCGAGGACAGGGTCAGCCCCAGCATTTT.